The 5 T cell receptor beta chains in this list originate from one sample, sequenced in a study of T cell changes during pregnancy in multiple sclerosis (dated by TCRdb to between 2017 and 2020). Libraries were made using the immunoSEQ multiplex PCR assay. TCRdb's version of the immuneACCESS table is confined to in-frame rearrangements and falls short of the full clone set. An unresolved V gene accounts for under half of the shortfall where checked; the remainder is of unknown origin. The sample contains approximately 30,000 clones, over 80% of them found a single time. The ten biggest clones cover around a tenth of the sample. Sample: CD8+ T cells from peripheral blood mononuclear cells, taken in the first trimester of pregnancy. The receptors stem from a female donor with multiple sclerosis, enrolled in a pregnancy study.

The chain employs TRBV5-4 and TRBJ1-6; the D gene is possibly TRBD1 (6 bases). Trimming took off 4 bases at V and 10 bases at J, with 18 bases between the two ends. Germline V CDR1 and CDR2: SGHNT, YYREEE (reference sequence). The CDR3 sequence is 15 residues long. The chain's CDR3 is CASSRAGGTMSPLHF. The CDR3 DNA is TGTGCCAGCAGCCGGGCCGGGGGGACAATGTCACCCCTCCACTTT.

This rearrangement joins TRBV6-5 to TRBJ2-2; D call uncertain. This CDR3 is built from 15 residues. Between the trimmed V and J ends, which lost 2 bases and 0 bases, there was a span of 7 bases. In germline, CDR1 is MNHEY, CDR2 SVGAGI. CDR3 bases: TGTGCCAGCAGTTACGCGTCTCCGAACACCGGGGAGCTGTTTTTT. Translating it yields CASSYASPNTGELFF.

The chain couples TRBV19 to TRBJ2-5; perhaps TRBD1 as D (7 bases). Trimming pared 4 bases from V and 2 bases from J, leaving 14 bases between. CDR1 and CDR2 from the germline V gene are LNHDA and SQIVND (reference sequence). The length of the CDR3 is 15 residues. In DNA, the CDR3 is TGTGCCAGTAGTACCGTGCGGGACAGACAAGAGACCCAGTACTTC. This sequence encodes CASSTVRDRQETQYF.

This chain uses TRBV30 with TRBJ2-2, with TRBD2 identical over 10 bases. V dropped 4 bases and J dropped 1; count of bases not matched to a gene: 0. Germline CDR1 is GTSNPN and CDR2 is SVGIG (reference sequence). The CDR3 contains 14 residues. CDR3 bases: TGTGCCTGGACTAGCGGGGGGAACACCGGGGAGCTGTTTTTT. Translated: CAWTSGGNTGELFF.

The chain couples TRBV10-3 to TRBJ1-1; 9 nucleotides line up with TRBD1. From germline, CDR1 is ENHRY and CDR2 SYGVKD. The CDR3 totals 17 residues. V lost 4 bases to trimming and J lost 1 base; unmatched junction nucleotides: 10. The CDR3 is CAISGGDREFGNTEAFF. The CDR3 nucleotides are TGTGCCATCAGTGGGGGGGACAGGGAGTTTGGGAACACTGAAGCTTTCTTT.